Each of the 2 T cell receptor beta chains below was sequenced from the same sample in a study of T cell responses to AZD1222 COVID-19 vaccine. This table comes from immunoSEQ multiplex PCR, and its TCRdb copy is limited to in-frame clones, with some not included. The data show approximately 180,000 clones, with around 87% seen just once and about 3% held by the top ten. The input for sequencing was peripheral blood, taken on day 0 of AZD1222 vaccination. These receptors all come from an adult in good health.

The V call is TRBV19, the J call TRBJ2-7, with D possibly TRBD1 on 6 matching bases. This CDR3 is built from 13 residues. The V gene lost 9 bases and the J gene lost 3 bases, with 15 bases spanning the gap. In germline, CDR1 is LNHDA, CDR2 SQIVND (reference sequence). The CDR3 DNA sequence: TGTGCCAGCACCCCGGGACACGGCTACGAGCAGTACTTC. It specifies CASTPGHGYEQYF.

This rearrangement joins TRBV9 to TRBJ2-3; maybe TRBD2 (7 bases). Trimming cost V 4 bases and J 6 bases, with 27 bases left between them. The CDR3 consists of 18 residues. CDR1 is SGDLS, CDR2 YYNGEE, per germline. This chain's CDR3 is CASSPSIRGSAGADTQYF. Written as DNA, the CDR3 is TGTGCCAGCAGCCCCTCAATTCGGGGTAGCGCGGGGGCGGATACGCAGTATTTT.